This record looks at one T cell receptor (beta chain) sequence and its context. There is no known antigen for this receptor. There are no base qualities to consult, and no much larger clone falls within one base. Libraries came from the immunoSEQ multiplex PCR assay. For the multiplex PCR, a mixture combining 60 forward primers for TCR Vbeta segments and 13 reverse primers for TCR Jbeta segments was used. Amplification of the CDR3 region of rearranged TCR beta genes was performed with a multiplex PCR assay on genomic DNA. Amplified TCR beta libraries were sequenced as 87-base-pair reads on the Illumina HiSeq System. The authors' analysis ran thus. In a later analysis, some 80 million unique TCR beta chains were counted across the roughly 610 repertoires, and around 10 million of these chains were shared by at least two donors. Raw reads were error-corrected and collapsed into unique sequences with a nearest-neighbor algorithm that merged closely related sequences to remove PCR and sequencing errors. Alignment of CDR3 sequences to IMGT reference sequences was used to assign V, D and J gene segments. Each retained sequence needed at least a six-nucleotide match to both a V gene segment and a J gene segment. Rearrangements were called productive when the CDR3 lacked stop codons and stayed in frame with V and J; all others were non-productive. CDR3 was defined according to IMGT convention as the region running from the second conserved V-encoded cysteine to the conserved J-encoded phenylalanine. The earlier analysis of more than 450 of the donors excluded sequences that lacked an unambiguous match to a single V gene segment. An earlier analysis of just under 600 of the donors called V segments functional above 56.7% productive rearrangements and segregating when the between-donor standard deviation exceeded 5%. To diagnose cytomegalovirus status from the catalog of TCR beta chain sequences, a statistical classification framework was built. In a later analysis, V and J genes were assigned by comparing TCR nucleotide sequences against IMGT/GENE-DB human TR gene sequences. A later analysis assigned CDR3 sequences and most-parsimonious VDJ recombination scenarios with the TCRdist pipeline. In a later analysis, each TCR beta chain was defined by its CDR3 amino acid sequence together with its V-gene family, and reads lacking a unique V-gene family were excluded. In a later analysis, 500 to 700 highly shared, low-generation-probability nucleotide sequences were removed to address suspected cross-contamination and a sequencing artifact. In a later analysis, a clonal expansion index for each public chain was calculated from normalized within-repertoire ranks of inferred template counts. A later analysis computed generation probabilities with a VDJ recombination model fitted to out-of-frame rearrangements, and checked the results against IGoR. Hypergeometric tests were used in a later analysis to score TCR-TCR, TCR-HLA and TCR-CMV co-occurrence, with a repertoire-size bias correction applied to the TCR pairs. In a later analysis, false discovery rates were estimated by permuting HLA or CMV assignments 20 times. In a later analysis, co-occurring TCRs were grouped using DBSCAN, and TCRdist sequence similarity was added for clustering within HLA-allele-positive subsets. Co-occurrence clustering excluded repertoires with fewer than 30,000 or more than 120,000 public chains, plus five with anomalous nucleotide sharing. TCRdb took this table from immuneACCESS and kept in-frame rearrangements with V and J called. Such tables lack part of the clones; where checked against another copy, unresolved V genes explain under half of the gap, and the rest is unexplained. That table is the source of V, J and clone size, and D and trimming were worked out from the DNA. The sample table contains roughly 100,000 clones; only one count was recorded for roughly a tenth of them. The ten largest clones take up more than 5% of the sample.

Looking up the germline V gene yields CDR1 SGDLS and CDR2 YYNGEE. From the cysteine through the phenylalanine, the CDR3 covers 18 amino acids. The DNA shown is the 54-base CDR3, in frame from base 1. V has 4 bases trimmed and J has 2 bases trimmed; junction bases matching no gene number 7. These data are taken from a study of cytomegalovirus exposure and HLA in healthy donors (dated by TCRdb to the late 2010s). In the study overall: An earlier analysis of more than 550 of the donors reported approximately 260 Gb of sequence data and around 110 million unique TCR beta sequences obtained from approximately 180 million T cells. Of the roughly 400 genotyped donors, around 81% fell in the genetic ancestry cluster associated with self-reported Caucasian donors. Roughly 290 gigabases of sequencing data and about 92 million unique TCR sequences made up an early release that covered approximately 650 HLA-typed donors. Across about 370 genotyped donors of the cohort, an average of about 250,000 unique TCR beta nucleotide sequences per donor were sequenced, and around 19% of those sequences were non-productive. Donor age, sex, ethnicity and CMV serostatus were collected together with the repertoire data. In a later analysis, previously published TCR beta repertoires from 550 to 750 donors were re-analyzed and high-resolution HLA genotyping was added so that TCR occurrence patterns could be studied. A later genetic analysis took genome-wide SNP genotypes for about three fifths of the 666 donors and used that subset as a discovery cohort. The study aimed to test whether cataloging public T cell receptors could reveal signatures of past pathogen exposure. High-throughput TCR immunosequencing, statistical association of individual TCRs with disease status, and machine learning were combined to predict cytomegalovirus infection status. A separate validation cohort of more than 100 different subjects was used in addition to the approximately 700-subject first cohort. Using immunosequencing, the study profiled T cell repertoires from about 620 subjects and related those repertoires to cytomegalovirus serostatus. Every discovery cohort repertoire had been produced on one sequencing platform. An earlier analysis of fewer than 750 of the donors used high-throughput TCR beta sequencing to judge whether each TCR beta V gene segment behaved as functional or pseudogenic. In the later analysis, no new phenotypic data were used to find candidate immune exposures; instead, reliance was placed on TCR beta sequences and their occurrence across donors. Typing coverage varied by locus: 629-630 donors for A, B, C, DRB1 and DQB1; about 520 for DQA1; 606 for DPA1; under 490 for DPB1. Class I and class II HLA loci were covered by the typing at four-digit resolution. Because of strong linkage in the cohort, roughly five DR-DQ haplotypes were treated as single units for association and clustering. The investigation overall reported the following: In both the original and validation cohorts, the classifier was reported to diagnose cytomegalovirus status with high specificity and sensitivity. In vitro tests confirmed that three of the cytomegalovirus-associated TCR beta chains recognize cytomegalovirus antigens. Most TCR sequences were observed very rarely across donors, whereas some public TCRs were present in many individuals. A later analysis found that most CMV-associated TCR beta chains appeared HLA-restricted, with HLA associations seemingly driven largely by CMV exposure. A further reported finding was that TCR beta sequences accurately predicted the HLA-A and HLA-B alleles for most subjects in the first cohort. In the study, approximately 150 TCR beta chains were listed as associated with cytomegalovirus. Because counts were too low, seventeen rarely observed V segments, including chromosome 9 orphons, were left out of the earlier analysis of 587 of the donors. A later analysis found that HLA-associated TCR beta chains were more clonally expanded and had lower generation probabilities than equally common non-associated chains. An association between a missense DCLRE1C variant and V-gene and J-gene trimming of TCR beta chains was found in a later genetic analysis and replicated in an independent cohort. Linkage disequilibrium might explain the correlated functional status among segregating V segments, but an unknown experimental factor could not be ruled out. A later genetic analysis reported fewer N-insertions in productive TCRs among donors in an Asian-associated ancestry cluster than the roughly 620-donor mean. Because HLA typing was unavailable for some donors at each locus, only the typed subset was used in association tests. When HLA alleles, especially DR and DQ, strongly co-occurred, attributing TCR associations to individual alleles was difficult. In this cohort, only TCR beta chains were sequenced, and detectable features were limited by the absence of alpha or paired-chain data. The sequencing pipeline was judged likely to have produced a cluster of highly shared sequence variants as a technical artifact. For the cohort, immune exposure information was limited to CMV serostatus. In an earlier analysis of fewer than 700 of the donors, most TCR beta V segments appeared in productive rearrangements about 87% or about 30% of the time, broadly matching IMGT annotations. The 87-base-pair reads could not distinguish some IMGT-functional V segments, including TRBV6-2 and TRBV6-3, so those segments were excluded. At a false discovery rate of 0.05, a later analysis linked 16,000 or so TCR beta sequences to specific HLA alleles. The presence/absence analyses assumed that sequencing depth was roughly uniform across donors, and that assumption may not be true. In a later analysis, several top co-occurrence clusters were reported to appear linked to parvovirus B19, influenza, CMV and Epstein-Barr virus. According to the authors, the approach could potentially be generalized to other disease states and immunological phenotypes. In a later analysis, the rate of TCR association differed among HLA loci, with DRB1 alleles having the most associated TCRs and HLA-C alleles having the fewest.

The cohort consisted of 650 to 700 healthy bone marrow donors. At the time of sampling, every cohort member was nominally healthy, though immune exposures that went unrecorded were likely present. The donor tested CMV seropositive and was one of the 289 seropositive cohort members. A peripheral blood sample was collected from each donor, and TCR beta sequencing was performed on peripheral blood mononuclear cells. The Qiagen DNeasy Blood Extraction Kit was used to extract genomic DNA from the blood cell samples. Recombination joined TRBV9 with TRBJ2-1; 15 bases in between match TRBD2. The receptor comes from a man between 40 and 49 years old in good health and CMV-seropositive. Sequencing was done on a sample of PBMCs. The DNA is as follows: TGTGCCAGCAGCCCCCGGACTAGCGGGAGGGTAACCTACAATGAGCAGTTCTTC. It translates to CASSPRTSGRVTYNEQFF. The entire variable domain, with the stretches around the CDR3 drawn from the reference TRBV9 and TRBJ2-1 proteins, is DSGVTQTPKHLITATGQRVTLRCSPRSGDLSVYWYQQSLDQGLQFLIQYYNGEERAKGNILERFSAQQFPDLHSELNLSSLELGDSALYFCASSPRTSGRVTYNEQFFGPGTRLTVL.